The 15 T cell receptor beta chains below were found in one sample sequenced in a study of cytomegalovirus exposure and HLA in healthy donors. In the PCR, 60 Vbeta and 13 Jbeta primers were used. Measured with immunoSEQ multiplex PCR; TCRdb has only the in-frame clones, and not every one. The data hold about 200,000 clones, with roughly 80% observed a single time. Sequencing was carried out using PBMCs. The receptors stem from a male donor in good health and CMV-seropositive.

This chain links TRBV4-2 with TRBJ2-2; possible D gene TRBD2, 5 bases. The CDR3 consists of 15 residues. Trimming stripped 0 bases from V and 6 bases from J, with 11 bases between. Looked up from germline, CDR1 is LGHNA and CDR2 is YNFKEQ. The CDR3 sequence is CASSQDRGGPGELFF. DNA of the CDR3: TGTGCCAGCAGCCAAGACCGGGGTGGGCCCGGGGAGCTGTTTTTT.

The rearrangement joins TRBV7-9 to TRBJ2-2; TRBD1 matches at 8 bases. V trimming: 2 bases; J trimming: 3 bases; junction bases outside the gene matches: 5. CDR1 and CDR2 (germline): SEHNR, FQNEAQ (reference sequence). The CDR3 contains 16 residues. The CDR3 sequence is CASSLRQGMYTGELFF. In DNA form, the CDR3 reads TGTGCCAGCAGCTTACGACAGGGGATGTACACCGGGGAGCTGTTTTTT.

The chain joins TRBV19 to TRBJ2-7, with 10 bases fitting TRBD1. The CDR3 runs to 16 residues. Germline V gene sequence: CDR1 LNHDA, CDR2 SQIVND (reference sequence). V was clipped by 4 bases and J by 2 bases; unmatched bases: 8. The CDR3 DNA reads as TGTGCCAGTAGTACCCCTCCCGGACAGGGGGCCTACGAGCAGTACTTC. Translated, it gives CASSTPPGQGAYEQYF.

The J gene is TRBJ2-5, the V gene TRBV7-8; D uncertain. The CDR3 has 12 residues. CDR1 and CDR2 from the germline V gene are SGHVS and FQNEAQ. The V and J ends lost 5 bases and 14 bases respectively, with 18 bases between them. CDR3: CASSLTWANPYF. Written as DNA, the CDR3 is TGTGCCAGCAGCCTCACTTGGGCCAATCCCTACTTC.

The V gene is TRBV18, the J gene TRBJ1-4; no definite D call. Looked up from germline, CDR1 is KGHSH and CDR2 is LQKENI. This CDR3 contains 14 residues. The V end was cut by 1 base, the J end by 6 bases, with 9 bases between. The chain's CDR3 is CASSPRGRDEKLFF. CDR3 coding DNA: TGTGCCAGCTCACCACGAGGGAGGGATGAAAAACTGTTTTTT.

The CDR3, as DNA: TGTGCCAGCAGTTCCACACGGGGGACTTCGGGAAACACCATATATTTT. It yields the protein CASSSTRGTSGNTIYF. V is TRBV27 and J is TRBJ1-3; D perhaps matches TRBD1 (5 bases). CDR3 length: 16 residues. V lost 4 bases and J 4 bases, leaving 17 bases between the germline ends. Germline loops: CDR1 MNHEY, CDR2 SMNVEV (reference sequence).

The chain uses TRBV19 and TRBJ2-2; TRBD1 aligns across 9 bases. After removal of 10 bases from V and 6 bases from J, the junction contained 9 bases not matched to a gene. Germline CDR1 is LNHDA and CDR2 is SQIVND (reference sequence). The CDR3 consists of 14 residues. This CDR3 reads CATKVTGGAGELFF. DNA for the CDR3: TGTGCCACGAAAGTGACAGGGGGGGCCGGGGAGCTGTTTTTT.

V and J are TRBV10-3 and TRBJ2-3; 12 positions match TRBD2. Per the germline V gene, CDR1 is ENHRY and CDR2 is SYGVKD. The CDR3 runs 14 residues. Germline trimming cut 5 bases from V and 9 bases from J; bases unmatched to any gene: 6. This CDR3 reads CAISTSTSGRTQYF. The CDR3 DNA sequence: TGTGCCATCAGTACCTCTACTAGCGGGAGGACGCAGTATTTT.

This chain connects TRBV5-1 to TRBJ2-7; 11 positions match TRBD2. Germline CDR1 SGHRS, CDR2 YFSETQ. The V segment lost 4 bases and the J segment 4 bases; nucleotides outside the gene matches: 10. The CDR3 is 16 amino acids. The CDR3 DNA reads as TGCGCCAGCAGCGTAAACGTAGCGGGAGGGCCATACGAGCAGTACTTC. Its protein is CASSVNVAGGPYEQYF.

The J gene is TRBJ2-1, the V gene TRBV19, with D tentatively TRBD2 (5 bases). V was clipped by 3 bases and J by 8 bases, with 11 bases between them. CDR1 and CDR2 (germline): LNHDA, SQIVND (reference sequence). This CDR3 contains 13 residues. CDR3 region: CASSMRLADEQFF. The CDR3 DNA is TGTGCCAGTAGTATGCGGCTAGCCGATGAGCAGTTCTTC. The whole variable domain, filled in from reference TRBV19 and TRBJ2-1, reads DGGITQSPKYLFRKEGQNVTLSCEQNLNHDAMYWYRQDPGQGLRLIYYSQIVNDFQKGDIAEGYSVSREKKESFPLTVTSAQKNPTAFYLCASSMRLADEQFFGPGTRLTVL.

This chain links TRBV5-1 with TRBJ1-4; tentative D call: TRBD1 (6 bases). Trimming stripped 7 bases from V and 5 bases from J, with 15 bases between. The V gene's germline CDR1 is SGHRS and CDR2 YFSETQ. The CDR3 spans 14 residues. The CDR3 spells CASHTGGGNEKLFF. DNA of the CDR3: TGCGCCAGCCATACGGGGGGCGGGAATGAAAAACTGTTTTTT.

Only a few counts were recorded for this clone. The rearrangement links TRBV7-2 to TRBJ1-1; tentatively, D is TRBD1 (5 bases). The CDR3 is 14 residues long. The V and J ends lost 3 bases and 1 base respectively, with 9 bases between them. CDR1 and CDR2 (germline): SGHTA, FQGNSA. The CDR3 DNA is TGTGCCAGCAGCTTCTGGCAGGGGAACACTGAAGCTTTCTTT. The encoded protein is CASSFWQGNTEAFF. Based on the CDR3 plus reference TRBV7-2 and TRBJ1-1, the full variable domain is GAGVSQSPSNKVTEKGKDVELRCDPISGHTALYWYRQSLGQGLEFLIYFQGNSAPDKSGLPSDRFSAERTGGSVSTLTIQRTQQEDSAVYLCASSFWQGNTEAFFGQGTRLTVV.

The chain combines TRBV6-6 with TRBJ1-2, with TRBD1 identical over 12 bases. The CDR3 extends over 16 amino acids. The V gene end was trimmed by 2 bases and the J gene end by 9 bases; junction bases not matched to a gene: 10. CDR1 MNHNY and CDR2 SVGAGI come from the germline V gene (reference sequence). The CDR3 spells CASSYALGQGATSYTF. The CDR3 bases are TGTGCCAGCAGTTACGCCCTGGGACAGGGGGCAACGAGCTACACCTTC.

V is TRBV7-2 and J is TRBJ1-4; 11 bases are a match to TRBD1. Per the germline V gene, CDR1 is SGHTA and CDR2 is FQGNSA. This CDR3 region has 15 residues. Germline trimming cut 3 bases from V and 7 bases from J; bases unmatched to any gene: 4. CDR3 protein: CASSLGTGGSEKLFF. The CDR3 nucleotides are TGTGCCAGCAGCTTGGGGACAGGGGGTTCTGAAAAACTGTTTTTT.

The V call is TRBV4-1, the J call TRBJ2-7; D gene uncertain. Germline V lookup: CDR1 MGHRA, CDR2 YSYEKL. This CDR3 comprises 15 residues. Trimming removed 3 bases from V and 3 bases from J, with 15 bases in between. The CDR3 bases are TGCGCCAGCAGCCAGCCATCGGGTCGAAGCTACGAGCAGTACTTC. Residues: CASSQPSGRSYEQYF.